One sample yielded the 9 T cell receptor beta chains listed below, sequenced in a study of blood T cell repertoires in COVID-19. Repertoires were generated with immunoSEQ multiplex PCR, while TCRdb's copy carries only in-frame clones and drops some. The table has about 140,000 clones, roughly 84% seen once; the top ten hold approximately 3.8%. The sample was peripheral blood. The receptors come from a woman aged 55-69 years with acute or convalescent COVID-19.

The rearrangement uses TRBV7-9 and TRBJ2-7; TRBD1 aligns across 7 bases. V lost 6 bases and J lost 4; bases outside the gene matches: 6. CDR3 length equals 13 residues. Germline V gives CDR1 SEHNR, CDR2 FQNEAQ (reference sequence). The chain's CDR3 is CASRDGTAYEQYF. The CDR3 nucleotides read TGTGCCAGCAGGGACGGGACAGCTTACGAGCAGTACTTC.

The chain links TRBV19 to TRBJ1-6; 8 nucleotides agree with TRBD1. Germline CDR1 is LNHDA and CDR2 is SQIVND (reference sequence). CDR3 size: 15 residues. V was pared by 5 bases and J by 5 bases, with 5 bases of the junction left unmatched. CDR3 in amino acids: CASSPRTGHNSPLHF. In nucleotides, the CDR3 is TGTGCCAGTAGTCCGAGGACAGGGCATAATTCACCCCTCCACTTT.

The genes are TRBV4-1 and TRBJ1-5, with 8 bases lining up with TRBD1. With V trimmed by 5 bases and J by 7 bases, 7 bases remained unmatched. The CDR3 has 14 residues. Per germline, CDR1 MGHRA and CDR2 YSYEKL. This CDR3 is CASSSGQGGQPQHF. In DNA, the CDR3 is TGCGCCAGCAGCTCCGGACAGGGTGGACAGCCCCAGCATTTT.

The chain employs TRBV19 and TRBJ2-7; TRBD2 agrees at 11 bases. Germline V gene sequence: CDR1 LNHDA, CDR2 SQIVND (reference sequence). The CDR3 runs 15 residues. Trimming at V came to 3 bases and at J to 3 bases, leaving 4 bases not matched to a gene. The CDR3 sequence: CASSIGLAGGYEQYF. In DNA, the CDR3 is TGTGCCAGTAGTATTGGGCTAGCGGGAGGCTACGAGCAGTACTTC.

V is TRBV6-6 and J is TRBJ2-7; 8 nucleotides match TRBD1. V was clipped by 6 bases and J by 5 bases; unmatched bases: 9. CDR1 and CDR2 from the germline V gene are MNHNY and SVGAGI (reference sequence). This CDR3 region has 14 residues. CDR3 region: CASSLTTGANEQYF. CDR3 nucleotides: TGTGCCAGCAGCCTTACGACAGGGGCTAACGAGCAGTACTTC.

The gene calls are TRBV30 and TRBJ1-5; TRBD1 matches 9 bases. With 3 bases clipped from V and 7 bases from J, the junction kept 10 bases outside the gene matches. The CDR3 has 15 residues. Germline loops: CDR1 GTSNPN, CDR2 SVGIG (reference sequence). CDR3 bases: TGTGCCTGGAGCCGACAGGGACAGGGAGGCCAGCCCCAGCATTTT. Translated, it gives CAWSRQGQGGQPQHF. The full variable domain, in which reference TRBV30 and TRBJ1-5 provide the parts outside the CDR3, is SQTIHQWPATLVQPVGSPLSLECTVEGTSNPNLYWYRQAAGRGLQLLFYSVGIGQISSEVPQNLSASRPQDRQFILSSKKLLLSDSGFYLCAWSRQGQGGQPQHFGDGTRLSIL.

The chain has TRBV10-3 and TRBJ1-1; D is possibly TRBD1 (5 bases). The CDR3 contains 15 residues. V lost 0 bases and J lost 0, with 8 bases in between. Germline values: CDR1 ENHRY, CDR2 SYGVKD. The CDR3 loop is CAISESPGMNTEAFF. The CDR3 DNA reads as TGTGCCATCAGTGAGTCCCCAGGGATGAACACTGAAGCTTTCTTT.

This chain links TRBV19 with TRBJ2-5, with 9 positions matching TRBD1. Per germline, CDR1 LNHDA and CDR2 SQIVND (reference sequence). V lost 5 bases to trimming and J lost 11 bases; unmatched junction nucleotides: 9. The CDR3 spans 13 residues. As DNA, the CDR3 is TGTGCCAGTAGTTACTCACAGGGGGCGGCTCAGTACTTC. This sequence encodes CASSYSQGAAQYF.

This rearrangement joins TRBV7-9 to TRBJ2-7; a weak D match, TRBD1 (6 bases). This CDR3 has 15 amino acids. CDR1 SEHNR and CDR2 FQNEAQ come from the germline V gene (reference sequence). Trimming removed 5 bases from V and 0 bases from J, with 14 bases in between. Written as DNA, the CDR3 is TGTGCCAGCAGCCGAACAGGGCGGAGCTCCTACGAGCAGTACTTC. Residues: CASSRTGRSSYEQYF.